The rows below give T cell receptor beta chains drawn from one sample of a study of blood T cells in healthy people across ages. TCRdb analysed the 5' RACE reads with MiXCR anew, one entry per CDR3 protein. The data contain hundreds of thousands of distinct CDR3 sequences, about 30% of them singletons. The sample taken for sequencing was blood. The receptor set was obtained from a woman at least 80 years old in good health. Each CDR3 is given with its conserved first and last residue. Fields, in order: CDR3 DNA, CDR3 protein, clone size, V gene, D gene, J gene. The D gene is left open where the match is weak. The size field is filled for only some rows; it gives once, few, many or a size class.

TGTGCCAGCAGGATTGGGACGGCCCTGGAGACCCAGTACTTC | CASRIGTALETQYF | many | TRBV7-9 | - | TRBJ2-5
TGCGCCAGCAGCTTGGGGCCGACGAACACTGAAGCTTTCTTT | CASSLGPTNTEAFF | many | TRBV5-1 | - | TRBJ1-1
TGCGCCAGCAGCTTGGGTAGCTCGAGCTCCTACGAGCAGTACTTC | CASSLGSSSSYEQYF | - | TRBV5-1 | - | TRBJ2-7
TGTGCCAGCAGTTCCCTAGCGGGACGGAGGGAGCAGTACTTC | CASSSLAGRREQYF | - | TRBV6-5 | TRBD2 | TRBJ2-7
TGTGCCAGCAGCCCTCAGACAGGGAGTAATTCACCCCTCCACTTT | CASSPQTGSNSPLHF | many | TRBV7-2 | TRBD1 | TRBJ1-6
TGCAGTGCCGAAGGGTCTCTAGCCAAAAACATTCAGTACTTC | CSAEGSLAKNIQYF | many | TRBV20-1 | - | TRBJ2-4
TGTGCCAGCAGCAACCGGGCTCAGTGGCAGCCCCAGCATTTT | CASSNRAQWQPQHF | once | TRBV6-2/TRBV6-3 | - | TRBJ1-5
TGCGCCAGCTCCCAAGGGGGCATTAGCAATCAGCCCCAGCATTTT | CASSQGGISNQPQHF | many | TRBV5-1 | TRBD1 | TRBJ1-5
TGTGCCAGTCAAGTAGCGGGGGGGCCCTACAATGAGCAGGTCTTC | CASQVAGGPYNEQVF | - | TRBV19 | TRBD2 | TRBJ2-1
TGTGCCAGCAGCCCGGAGAGGGACACTGAAGCTTTCTTT | CASSPERDTEAFF | - | TRBV2 | - | TRBJ1-1
TGTGCCAGCAGCCAAACAGGGCCCAGCGACGAGCAGTTCTTC | CASSQTGPSDEQFF | - | TRBV3-1 | - | TRBJ2-1
TGTGCCAGCAGTGGACAGGACACAGATACGCAGTATTTT | CASSGQDTDTQYF | many | TRBV2 | - | TRBJ2-3
TGTGCCAGCAGCTTAGAAGATTCCTACGAGCAGTACTTC | CASSLEDSYEQYF | - | TRBV7-9 | - | TRBJ2-7
TGCAGTGCTAGTTTGGAGGGTCCTTCTCTGGCAGGAGAGACCCAGTACTTC | CSASLEGPSLAGETQYF | many | TRBV20-1 | - | TRBJ2-5
- | CASSLERETEAFF | few | TRBV6-2/TRBV6-3 | - | TRBJ1-1